This T cell receptor (beta chain) was captured in a study of cytomegalovirus exposure and HLA in healthy donors. The germline V and J ends were trimmed by 0 bases and 1 base, with 7 bases remaining between them. Looked up from germline, CDR1 is SGHNT and CDR2 is YYREEE (reference sequence). The CDR3 contains 14 residues. Profiled with immunoSEQ multiplex PCR; TCRdb holds only in-frame clones, not every one. The profile covers about 44,000 clones, with approximately 94% appearing a single time and over 2% taken by the ten largest. The chain links TRBV5-4 to TRBJ1-1; D might be TRBD1 (5 bases). The source is a young woman in good health and CMV-seronegative. Sequencing was performed on PBMCs. CDR3 amino acids: CASSLGQPNTEAFF. CDR3 DNA: TGTGCCAGCAGCTTGGGACAGCCGAACACTGAAGCTTTCTTT.